The text below deals with one T cell receptor beta chain. Germline V lookup: CDR1 MDHEN, CDR2 SYDVKM. V was pared by 6 bases and J by 3 bases, with 12 bases between. This CDR3 spans 13 amino acids. This specimen comes from a study of blood T cell repertoires in COVID-19. Looking at the study overall: Samples of COVID-19 (acute and convalescent) were obtained from the United States, Italy and Spain. Sample material is recorded as cDNA or gDNA derived from T cells, B-cell-depleted T cells, or PBMCs.

The table came from immunoSEQ multiplex PCR; TCRdb's copy has only in-frame clones and leaves some out. The table records 210,000 or so clones, 90% to 95% of them present only once. The chain is built from TRBV28 and TRBJ2-7; no reliable D call. The source of this sequence is a man in his thirties or forties with acute or convalescent COVID-19. The material sequenced was peripheral blood. CDR3 loop: CASSPNPSYEQYF. CDR3 nucleotides: TGTGCCAGCAGCCCTAATCCGAGCTACGAGCAGTACTTC.